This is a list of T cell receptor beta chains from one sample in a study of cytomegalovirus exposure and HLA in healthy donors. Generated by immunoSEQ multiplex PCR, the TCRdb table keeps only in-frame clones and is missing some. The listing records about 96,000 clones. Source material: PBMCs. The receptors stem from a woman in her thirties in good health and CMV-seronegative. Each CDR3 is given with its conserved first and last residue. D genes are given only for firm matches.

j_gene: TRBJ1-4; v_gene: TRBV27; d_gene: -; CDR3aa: CASGWTVEKLFF; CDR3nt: TGTGCCAGCGGTTGGACAGTCGAAAAACTGTTTTTT
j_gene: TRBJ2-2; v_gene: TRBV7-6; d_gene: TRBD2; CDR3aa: CASSTTSGMNTGELFF; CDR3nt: TGTGCCAGCAGCACGACTAGCGGGATGAACACCGGGGAGCTGTTTTTT
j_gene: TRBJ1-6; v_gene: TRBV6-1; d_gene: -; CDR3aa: CASSERPGSPLHF; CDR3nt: TGTGCCAGCAGTGAAAGACCGGGTTCACCCCTCCACTTT
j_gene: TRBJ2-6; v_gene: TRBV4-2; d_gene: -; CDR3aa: CASSPASADSGANVLTF; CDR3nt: TGTGCCAGCAGCCCTGCTTCGGCGGACTCTGGGGCCAACGTCCTGACTTTC
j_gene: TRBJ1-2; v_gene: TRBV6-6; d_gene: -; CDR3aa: CASSYSGGLRYGYTF; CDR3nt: TGTGCCAGCAGTTACTCGGGGGGGCTGAGATATGGCTACACCTTC
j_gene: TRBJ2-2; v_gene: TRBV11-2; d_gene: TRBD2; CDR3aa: CASSRLAGGAGELFF; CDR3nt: TGTGCCAGCAGCCGACTAGCGGGAGGGGCCGGGGAGCTGTTTTTT
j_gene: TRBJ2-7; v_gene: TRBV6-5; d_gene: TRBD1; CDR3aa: CASSYAGTGAKHEQYF; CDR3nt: TGTGCCAGCAGTTACGCTGGGACAGGGGCGAAGCACGAGCAGTACTTC
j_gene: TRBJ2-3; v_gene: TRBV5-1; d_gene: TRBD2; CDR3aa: CASSPREGSGTRNTQYF; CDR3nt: TGCGCCAGCAGCCCCCGGGAGGGCAGCGGGACCCGGAATACGCAGTATTTT
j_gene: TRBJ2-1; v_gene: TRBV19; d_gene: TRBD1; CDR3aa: CASSQIGQARAYNEQFF; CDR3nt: TGTGCCAGTAGCCAAATCGGACAGGCGAGAGCCTACAATGAGCAGTTCTTC
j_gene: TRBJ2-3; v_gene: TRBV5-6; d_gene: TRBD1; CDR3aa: CASSLQGASDTQYF; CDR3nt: TGTGCCAGCAGCTTACAGGGGGCCTCAGATACGCAGTATTTT
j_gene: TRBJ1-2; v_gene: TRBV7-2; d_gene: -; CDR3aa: CASSLVAGYTF; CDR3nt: TGTGCCAGCAGCTTAGTGGCTGGCTACACCTTC
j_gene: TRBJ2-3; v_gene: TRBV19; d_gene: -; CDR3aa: CASSKNRQGMFADTQYF; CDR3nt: TGTGCCAGTAGTAAGAACAGGCAGGGGATGTTTGCAGATACGCAGTATTTT
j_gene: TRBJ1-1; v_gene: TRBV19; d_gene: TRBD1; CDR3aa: CASSSEKQGALLNTEAFF; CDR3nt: TGTGCCAGTAGTAGCGAAAAACAGGGGGCCCTGTTGAACACTGAAGCTTTCTTT
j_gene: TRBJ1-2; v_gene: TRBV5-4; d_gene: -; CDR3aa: CASSGGLWGYTF; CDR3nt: TGTGCCAGCAGCGGGGGCTTATGGGGCTACACCTTC
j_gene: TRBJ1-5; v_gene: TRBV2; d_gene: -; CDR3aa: CASRRDSNQPQHF; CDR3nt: TGTGCCAGCAGGAGAGATAGCAATCAGCCCCAGCATTTT
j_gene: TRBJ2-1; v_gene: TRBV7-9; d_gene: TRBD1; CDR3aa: CASSPGTGGYNEQFF; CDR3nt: TGTGCCAGCAGCCCCGGGACAGGGGGCTACAATGAGCAGTTCTTC
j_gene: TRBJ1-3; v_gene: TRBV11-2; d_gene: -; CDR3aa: CASSGEAGNTIYF; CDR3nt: TGTGCCAGCAGCGGGGAGGCGGGAAACACCATATATTTT
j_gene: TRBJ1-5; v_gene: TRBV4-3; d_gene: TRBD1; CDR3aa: CASSQEGTGGGNQPQHF; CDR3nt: TGCGCCAGCAGCCAAGAAGGGACAGGGGGCGGCAATCAGCCCCAGCATTTT
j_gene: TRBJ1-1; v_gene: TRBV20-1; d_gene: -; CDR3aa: CSASPGAEAFF; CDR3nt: TGCAGTGCTAGTCCGGGGGCTGAAGCTTTCTTT
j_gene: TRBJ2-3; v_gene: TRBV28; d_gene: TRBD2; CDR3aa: CAITAGAKDTQYF; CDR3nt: TGTGCCATCACAGCGGGAGCTAAAGATACGCAGTATTTT
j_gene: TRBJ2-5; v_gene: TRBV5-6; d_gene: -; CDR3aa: CASSLALSETQYF; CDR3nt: TGTGCCAGCAGCTTGGCCCTTTCGGAGACCCAGTACTTC
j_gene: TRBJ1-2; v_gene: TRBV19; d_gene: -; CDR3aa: CASSKDNSWGDYGYTF; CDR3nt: TGTGCCAGTAGTAAAGATAACTCTTGGGGGGACTATGGCTACACCTTC
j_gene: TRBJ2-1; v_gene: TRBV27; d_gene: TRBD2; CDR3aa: CASSLFGGSSSYNEQFF; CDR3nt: TGTGCCAGCAGTTTATTCGGGGGGTCGAGCTCCTACAATGAGCAGTTCTTC
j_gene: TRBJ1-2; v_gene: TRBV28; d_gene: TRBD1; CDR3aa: CASSRQGNPLYGYTF; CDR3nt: TGTGCCAGCAGCCGACAGGGGAATCCCCTCTATGGCTACACCTTC
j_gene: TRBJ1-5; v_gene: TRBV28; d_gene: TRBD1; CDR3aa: CASSFPGGSGVEPQHF; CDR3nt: TGTGCCAGCAGTTTCCCAGGGGGGTCCGGGGTTGAGCCCCAGCATTTT
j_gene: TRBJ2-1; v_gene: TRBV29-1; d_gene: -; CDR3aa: CSVPPGNEQFF; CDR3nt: TGCAGCGTCCCTCCCGGGAATGAGCAGTTCTTC
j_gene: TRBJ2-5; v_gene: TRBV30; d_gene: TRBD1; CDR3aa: CAWTTGGDHQTQYF; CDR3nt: TGTGCCTGGACCACAGGGGGAGATCACCAGACCCAGTACTTC